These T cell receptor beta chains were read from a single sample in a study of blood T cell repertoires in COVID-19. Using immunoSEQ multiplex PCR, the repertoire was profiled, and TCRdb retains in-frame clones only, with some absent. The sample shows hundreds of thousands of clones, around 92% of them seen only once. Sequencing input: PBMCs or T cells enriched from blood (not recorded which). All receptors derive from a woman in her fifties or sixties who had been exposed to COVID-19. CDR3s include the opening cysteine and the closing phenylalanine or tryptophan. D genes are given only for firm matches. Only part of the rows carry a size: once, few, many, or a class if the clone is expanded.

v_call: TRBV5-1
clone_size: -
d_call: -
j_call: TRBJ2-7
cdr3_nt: TGCGCCAGCAGCTCAGTATTCTCCTACGAGCAGTACTTC
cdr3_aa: CASSSVFSYEQYF

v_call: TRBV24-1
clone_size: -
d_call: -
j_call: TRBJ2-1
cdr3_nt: TGTGCCACCAGTGGTAGCAGTTACAATGAGCAGTTCTTC
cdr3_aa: CATSGSSYNEQFF

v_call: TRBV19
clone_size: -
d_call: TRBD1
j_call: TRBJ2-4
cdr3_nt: TGTGCCAGTAGTCCCACAGGGGCGAACATTCAGTACTTC
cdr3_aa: CASSPTGANIQYF

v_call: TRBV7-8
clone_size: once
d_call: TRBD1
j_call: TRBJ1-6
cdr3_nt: TGTGCCAGCAGCATCGGGACAGGGGATTCACCCCTCCACTTT
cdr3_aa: CASSIGTGDSPLHF

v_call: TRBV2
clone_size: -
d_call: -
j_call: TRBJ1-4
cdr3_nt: TGTGCCAGCACGTTTACACAGGGCTATGAAAAACTGTTTTTT
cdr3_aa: CASTFTQGYEKLFF

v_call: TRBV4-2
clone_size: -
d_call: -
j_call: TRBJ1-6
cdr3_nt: TGTGCCAGCAGCCAAGGCGCCCAGGGATTTTTCTATAATTCACCCCTCCACTTT
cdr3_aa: CASSQGAQGFFYNSPLHF

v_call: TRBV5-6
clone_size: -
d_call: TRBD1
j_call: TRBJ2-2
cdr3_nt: TGTGCCAGCAGCTTGGAGACAGGGGATATAGGGCCCGGGGAGCTGTTTTTT
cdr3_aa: CASSLETGDIGPGELFF

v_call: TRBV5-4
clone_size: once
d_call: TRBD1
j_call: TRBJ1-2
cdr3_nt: TGTGCCAGCAGCTTGGCTCTGATCGACAGGGATGGCTACACCTTC
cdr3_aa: CASSLALIDRDGYTF

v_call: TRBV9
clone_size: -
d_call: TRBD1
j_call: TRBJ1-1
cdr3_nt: TGTGCCAGCAGCCCCAGGGGGCTGGGCACTGAAGCTTTCTTT
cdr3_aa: CASSPRGLGTEAFF

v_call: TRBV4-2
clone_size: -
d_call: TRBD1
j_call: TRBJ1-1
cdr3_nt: TGTGCCAGCAGCCACGCCCAGGGGGCGGAAGCTTTCTTT
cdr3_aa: CASSHAQGAEAFF

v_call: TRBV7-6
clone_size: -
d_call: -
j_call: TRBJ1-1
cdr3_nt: TGTGCCAGCAGTTCAACGCCCCAGGTGTGGAACACTGAAGCTTTCTTT
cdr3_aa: CASSSTPQVWNTEAFF

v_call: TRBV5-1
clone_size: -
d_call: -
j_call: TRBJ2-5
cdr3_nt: TGCGCCAGCAGCTTGGCCAACAGTCAAGAGACCCAGTACTTC
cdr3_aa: CASSLANSQETQYF

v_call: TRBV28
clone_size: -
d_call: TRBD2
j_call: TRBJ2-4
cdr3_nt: TGTGCCAGCACTCCGTCAGAGGGAGGGGCGGGCATTCAGTACTTC
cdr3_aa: CASTPSEGGAGIQYF

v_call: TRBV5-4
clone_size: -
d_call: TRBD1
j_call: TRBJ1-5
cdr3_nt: TGTGCCAGCAGCCAAGGGGGGCAGGGGGCGAATCAGCCCCAGCATTTT
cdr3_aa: CASSQGGQGANQPQHF

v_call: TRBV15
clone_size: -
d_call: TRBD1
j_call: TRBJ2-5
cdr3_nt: TGTGCCACCAGCATGGAGACAGGGGTTCGGGAGACCCAGTACTTC
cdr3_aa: CATSMETGVRETQYF

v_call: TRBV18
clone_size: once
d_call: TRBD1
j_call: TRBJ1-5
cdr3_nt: TGTGCCAGCTCACCAGGGACAGGGGTAATTCAGCCCCAGCATTTT
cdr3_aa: CASSPGTGVIQPQHF

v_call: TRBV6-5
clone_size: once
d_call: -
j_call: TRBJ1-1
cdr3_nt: TGTGCCAGCCGTCCCTGGGCGGGTACTGAAGCTTTCTTT
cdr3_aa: CASRPWAGTEAFF

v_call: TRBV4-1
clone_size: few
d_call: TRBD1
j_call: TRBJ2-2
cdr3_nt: TGCGCCAGCAGCCAGTCCCGGGACAGGGTTGTGAGGACCGGGGAGCTGTTTTTT
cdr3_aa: CASSQSRDRVVRTGELFF

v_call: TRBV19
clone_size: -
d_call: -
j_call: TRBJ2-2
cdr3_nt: TGTGCCAGTAGTGTCAATCAGGGGATAAACACCGGGGAGCTGTTTTTT
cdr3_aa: CASSVNQGINTGELFF

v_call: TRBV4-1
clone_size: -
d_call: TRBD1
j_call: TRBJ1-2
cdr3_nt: TGCGCCAGCAGCCAGCGAGGGACAGTAAATAACTATGGCTACACCTTC
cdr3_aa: CASSQRGTVNNYGYTF

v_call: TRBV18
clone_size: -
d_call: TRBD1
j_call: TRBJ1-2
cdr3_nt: TGTGCCAGCTCACGGGACAGCAACTATGGCTACACCTTC
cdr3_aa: CASSRDSNYGYTF

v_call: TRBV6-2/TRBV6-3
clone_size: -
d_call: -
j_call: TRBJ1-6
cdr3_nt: TGTGCCAGCAGTTACCCTTCGGTACCCCTCCACTTT
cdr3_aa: CASSYPSVPLHF

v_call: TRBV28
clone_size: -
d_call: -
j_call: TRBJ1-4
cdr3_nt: TGTGCCAGCAGTTTAGGTGGTGGGCGTAATGAAAAACTGTTTTTT
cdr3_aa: CASSLGGGRNEKLFF

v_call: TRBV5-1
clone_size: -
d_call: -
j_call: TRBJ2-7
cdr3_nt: TGCGCCAGCAGCTTTGGCGGCGCGGTTACGGGGAGCTACGAGCAGTACTTC
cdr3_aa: CASSFGGAVTGSYEQYF

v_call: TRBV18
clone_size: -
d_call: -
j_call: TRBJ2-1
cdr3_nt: TGTGCCAGCTCACATACGACAGTACCCAATGAGCAGTTCTTC
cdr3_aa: CASSHTTVPNEQFF

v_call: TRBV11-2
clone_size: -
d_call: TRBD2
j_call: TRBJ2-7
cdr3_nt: TGTGCCAGCAGCTTACAGCTAGCGGGGCCCTACGAGCAGTACTTC
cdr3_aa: CASSLQLAGPYEQYF

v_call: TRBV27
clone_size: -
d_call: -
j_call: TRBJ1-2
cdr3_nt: TGTGCCAGCAGCTCCCGGGGGAGGGATGGCTACACCTTC
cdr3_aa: CASSSRGRDGYTF

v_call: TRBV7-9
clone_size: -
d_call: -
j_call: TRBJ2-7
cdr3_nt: TGTGCCAGCACCCCCGGGTCAACCTACGAGCAGTACTTC
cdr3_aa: CASTPGSTYEQYF

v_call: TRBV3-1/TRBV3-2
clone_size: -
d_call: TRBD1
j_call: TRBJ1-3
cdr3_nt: TGTGCCAGCAGCCAAGTCTGGAGGGGGCCTGGAAACACCATATATTTT
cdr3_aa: CASSQVWRGPGNTIYF

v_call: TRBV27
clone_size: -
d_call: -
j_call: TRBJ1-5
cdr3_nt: TGTGCCAGCAGTGTACAGTCGAATCAGCCCCAGCATTTT
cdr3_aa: CASSVQSNQPQHF

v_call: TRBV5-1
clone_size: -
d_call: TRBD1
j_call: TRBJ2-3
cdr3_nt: TGCGCCAGCAGCTTGTTCGGACAGGGGGCAACAGATACGCAGTATTTT
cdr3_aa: CASSLFGQGATDTQYF

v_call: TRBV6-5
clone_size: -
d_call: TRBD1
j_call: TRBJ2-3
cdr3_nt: TGTGCCTCCAGGACAGGAACTAGCACAGATACGCAGTATTTT
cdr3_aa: CASRTGTSTDTQYF

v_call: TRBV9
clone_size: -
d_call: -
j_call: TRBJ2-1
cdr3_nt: TGTGCCAGCAGCGTAGCGGGACACCGCGAAACCTACAATGAGCAGTTCTTC
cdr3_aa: CASSVAGHRETYNEQFF

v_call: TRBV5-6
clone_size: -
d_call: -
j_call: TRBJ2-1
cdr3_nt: TGTGCCAGCAGCTTGGGGAGGGACCGGCAGTTCTTC
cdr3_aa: CASSLGRDRQFF

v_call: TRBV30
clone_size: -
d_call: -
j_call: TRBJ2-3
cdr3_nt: TGTGCCTCCGAGAGGGCCCGCACAGATACGCAGTATTTT
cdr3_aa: CASERARTDTQYF

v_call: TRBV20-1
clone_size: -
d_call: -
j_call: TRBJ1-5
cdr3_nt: TGCAGTGCTAGTCCCAGCGGGCATCAGCCCCAGCATTTT
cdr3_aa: CSASPSGHQPQHF

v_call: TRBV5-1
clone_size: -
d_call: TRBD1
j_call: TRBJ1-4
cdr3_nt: TGCGCCAGCAGCTCAAGTACCGGGACAGGGCGGGAAAAACTGTTTTTT
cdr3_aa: CASSSSTGTGREKLFF

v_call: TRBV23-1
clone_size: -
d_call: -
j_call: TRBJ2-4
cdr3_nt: TGCGCCAGCAGTCAATCGTCAAGGGGTAGAGCCAAAAACATTCAGTACTTC
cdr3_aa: CASSQSSRGRAKNIQYF

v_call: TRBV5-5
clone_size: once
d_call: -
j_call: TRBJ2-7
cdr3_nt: TGTGCCAGCAGCCGGACAGACTACGAGCAGTACTTC
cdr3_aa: CASSRTDYEQYF

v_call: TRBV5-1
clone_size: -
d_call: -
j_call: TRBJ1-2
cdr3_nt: TGCGCCAGCAGCTGGTGGGGGGAAGGGAACTATGGCTACACCTTC
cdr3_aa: CASSWWGEGNYGYTF

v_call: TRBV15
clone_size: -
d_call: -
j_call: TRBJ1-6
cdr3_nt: TGTGCCACCAGCAGAGATACAGGGCTCTCACCCCTCCACTTT
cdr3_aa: CATSRDTGLSPLHF

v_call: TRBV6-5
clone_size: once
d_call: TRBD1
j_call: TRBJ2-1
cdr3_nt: TGTGCCAGCAGTAACTTTGGGACAGGGTACAATGAGCAGTTCTTC
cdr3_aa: CASSNFGTGYNEQFF

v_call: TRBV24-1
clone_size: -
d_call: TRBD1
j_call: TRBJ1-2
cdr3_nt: TGTGCCACCAGTGACCTGACAGGGTCCTATGGCTACACCTTC
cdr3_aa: CATSDLTGSYGYTF

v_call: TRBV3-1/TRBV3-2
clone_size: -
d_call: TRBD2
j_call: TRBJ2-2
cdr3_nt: TGTGCCAGCGGAGCGGGGGGGATTAACACCGGGGAGCTGTTTTTT
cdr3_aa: CASGAGGINTGELFF